Following are 29 T cell receptor beta chains from one sample sequenced in a study of T cells after yellow fever vaccination. MiXCR, applied by TCRdb to the 5' RACE reads, yields one record per CDR3 protein. Of 55,000 to 70,000 distinct CDR3 sequences listed, just over 6.5% are singletons. Sample: CD8+ T cells sorted from PBMCs, taken roughly 45 days after the first yellow fever vaccination. Receptors were obtained from a man aged 18 to 29 who received the YFV17D yellow fever vaccine.

This clonotype was detected many times. This rearrangement joins TRBV10-3 to TRBJ2-7; TRBD2 might be the D (7 bases). Germline lookup yields CDR1 ENHRY and CDR2 SYGVKD. This CDR3 region has 15 residues. Trimming shortened V by 6 bases and J by 0 bases, and 15 bases separated the two germline ends. The CDR3: CAIRINGGLSYEQYF. CDR3 DNA: TGTGCCATCAGGATTAACGGGGGGCTCTCCTACGAGCAGTACTTC.

There are many counts of this clonotype. V usage is TRBV20-1 and J usage is TRBJ2-1; D not resolved. The CDR3 is made up of 11 amino acids. Germline lookup yields CDR1 DFQATT and CDR2 SNEGSKA (reference sequence). V lost 7 bases and J lost 8, with 12 bases in between. The DNA for the CDR3 is TGCAGTGTGGGGTTCTGGGATGAGCAGTTCTTC. This codes for CSVGFWDEQFF.

The rearrangement uses TRBV20-1 and TRBJ2-7; 7 positions agree with TRBD1. This CDR3 has 11 amino acids. The germline gives CDR1 DFQATT, CDR2 SNEGSKA (reference sequence). The CDR3 bases are TGCAGCGGACAGGACTCCTACGAGCAGTACTTC. This gives the protein CSGQDSYEQYF.

This chain connects TRBV7-8 to TRBJ2-3, with 12 bases aligning to TRBD2. V lost 5 bases to trimming and J lost 2 bases; unmatched junction nucleotides: 8. The CDR3 sequence is 17 residues long. CDR1 is SGHVS and CDR2 is FQNEAQ in the germline V gene. CDR3 protein: CASSPRRTSGDTDTQYF. In DNA, the CDR3 is TGTGCCAGCAGCCCGAGACGGACTAGCGGGGACACAGATACGCAGTATTTT.

The J gene is TRBJ2-7, the V gene TRBV6-2 or TRBV6-3; 9 nucleotides line up with TRBD1. Looked up from germline, CDR1 is MNHEY and CDR2 is SVGEGT. This CDR3 has 15 residues. V shed 6 bases and J 2 bases; nucleotides not matched to a gene: 8. This CDR3 reads CASSLGQGPTYEQYV. As DNA, the CDR3 is TGTGCCAGCAGCCTCGGACAGGGGCCAACCTACGAGCAGTACGTC.

This clonotype was counted between two and nine times. The CDR3 nucleotides read TGTGCCAGCAGCTTCGCAGGGGACTACGAGCAGTACTTC. It yields the protein CASSFAGDYEQYF. This chain joins TRBV11-2 and TRBJ2-7; possible D gene TRBD1, 6 bases. V was pared by 3 bases and J by 3 bases, with 9 bases between. The germline gives CDR1 SGHAT, CDR2 FQNNGV. The CDR3 is 13 amino acids. Full variable domain (outside the CDR3, taken from reference TRBV11-2 and TRBJ2-7): EAGVAQSPRYKIIEKRQSVAFWCNPISGHATLYWYQQILGQGPKLLIQFQNNGVVDDSQLPKDRFSAERLKGVDSTLKIQPAKLEDSAVYLCASSFAGDYEQYFGPGTRLTVT.

This clonotype was observed many times. The rearrangement joins TRBV6-2 or TRBV6-3 to TRBJ2-4; either TRBD1 or TRBD2 may fit D (6 bases each). V was pared by 4 bases and J by 5 bases, with 12 bases between. Germline V CDR1 and CDR2: MNHEY, SVGEGT. The CDR3 is made up of 14 amino acids. This chain's CDR3 is CASSLGGMENIQYF. The CDR3 region has the DNA TGTGCCAGCAGTTTGGGGGGCATGGAAAACATTCAGTACTTC.

This clonotype has only a few counts. This chain links TRBV27 with TRBJ2-1; D might be TRBD2 (5 bases). Germline V lookup: CDR1 MNHEY, CDR2 SMNVEV (reference sequence). The CDR3 is made up of 14 amino acids. The V and J ends lost 5 bases and 5 bases respectively, with 13 bases between them. CDR3 sequence: CASSAGLKNNEQFF. CDR3 sequence (DNA): TGTGCCAGCAGTGCCGGACTCAAGAACAATGAGCAGTTCTTC.

The chain recombines TRBV28 with TRBJ2-3; no definite D call. Germline lookup yields CDR1 MDHEN and CDR2 SYDVKM. The CDR3 extends over 14 amino acids. V dropped 5 bases and J dropped 3 bases, with 12 bases sitting between them. In nucleotides, the CDR3 is TGTGCCAGCAGTCCCTACAGCAATACAGATACGCAGTATTTT. This sequence encodes CASSPYSNTDTQYF.

This clonotype was seen ten or more times. This CDR3 is CSVARARGGNEQFF. The CDR3 DNA is TGCAGCGTTGCTCGGGCCAGAGGTGGCAATGAGCAGTTCTTC. This rearrangement joins TRBV29-1 to TRBJ2-1; D not resolved. Looked up from germline, CDR1 is SQVTM and CDR2 is ANQGSEA. Trimming shortened V by 4 bases and J by 6 bases, and 16 bases separated the two germline ends. The CDR3 contains 14 residues.

This clonotype appeared a few times. This chain links TRBV27 with TRBJ2-7; D remains ambiguous. The germline V gene has CDR1 MNHEY and CDR2 SMNVEV (reference sequence). Trimming cost V 4 bases and J 2 bases, with 9 bases left between them. This CDR3 has 13 residues. The CDR3 spells CASSYKLTYEQYF. In nucleotides, the CDR3 is TGTGCCAGCAGTTATAAACTTACCTACGAGCAGTACTTC.

The chain carries TRBV4-1 and TRBJ1-5, with D perhaps TRBD1 (6 bases). CDR3 length equals 15 residues. V shed 5 bases and J shed 0 bases, with 11 bases lying between them. Per germline, CDR1 MGHRA and CDR2 YSYEKL. Written as DNA, the CDR3 is TGCGCCAGCAGCGATAGACAGGTTAGCAATCAGCCCCAGCATTTT. Translated, it gives CASSDRQVSNQPQHF.

This clonotype appeared a few times. The V gene is TRBV12-3 or TRBV12-4, the J gene TRBJ2-3, with 8 bases lining up with TRBD2. This CDR3 comprises 17 residues. With V trimmed by 11 bases and J by 2 bases, 18 bases remained unmatched. CDR3 protein: CALGPLLSGGDTDTQYF. CDR3 in DNA: TGTGCCCTGGGTCCCCTCTTGAGCGGGGGTGACACAGATACGCAGTATTTT.

This clonotype was seen at least ten times. This chain links TRBV20-1 with TRBJ2-4, with D maybe TRBD1 (6 bases). There are 16 residues in the CDR3. Germline V gene lookup returns CDR1 DFQATT and CDR2 SNEGSKA (reference sequence). Trimming took 4 bases from V and 2 from J, leaving 18 bases between them. The CDR3 DNA follows: TGCAGTGCTAACCCCTTTACGGACAGTACCAAAAACATTCAGTACTTC. Translated: CSANPFTDSTKNIQYF.

This clonotype appeared many times. This chain links TRBV28 with TRBJ2-7, with D unclear. Germline lookup yields CDR1 MDHEN and CDR2 SYDVKM. The CDR3 is 12 residues long. Trimming took 3 bases from V and 6 from J, leaving 9 bases between them. The CDR3 loop reads CASSLSTGEQYV. The DNA for the CDR3 is TGTGCCAGCAGTTTGAGTACTGGCGAGCAGTACGTC.

This clonotype was counted at least ten times. V usage is TRBV7-2 and J usage is TRBJ1-2, with 8 positions matching TRBD1. V was clipped by 4 bases and J by 0 bases; unmatched bases: 4. The CDR3 sequence is 15 residues long. Germline V gene lookup returns CDR1 SGHTA and CDR2 FQGNSA. The CDR3 DNA reads as TGTGCCAGCAGCTCAAGGGACAGGCCTAACTATGGCTACACCTTC. Its protein is CASSSRDRPNYGYTF.

At least ten counts were recorded for this clonotype. The chain carries TRBV4-1 and TRBJ2-7, with no clear D. In germline, CDR1 is MGHRA, CDR2 YSYEKL. V gave up 1 base and J gave up 5 bases, with 6 bases separating them. This CDR3 has 12 residues. The CDR3 reads CASSQVNDEQYF. CDR3 DNA: TGCGCCAGCAGCCAAGTTAACGACGAGCAGTACTTC.

This clonotype was found many times. The rearrangement uses TRBV6-5 and TRBJ2-2, with D maybe TRBD1 (6 bases). Germline CDR1 MNHEY, CDR2 SVGAGI. The CDR3 length is 13 residues. Deletions cut 2 bases from V and 6 bases from J, with 7 bases between. CDR3 protein: CASSYGGSGELFF. For the CDR3, the DNA is TGTGCCAGCAGTTACGGGGGCTCCGGGGAGCTGTTTTTT.

V is TRBV27 and J is TRBJ2-2; the match to TRBD1 covers 7 bases. CDR1 is MNHEY, CDR2 SMNVEV, per germline (reference sequence). The CDR3 has 15 amino acids. J gave up 1 base and V 1 base, and 0 bases lay outside the gene matches. This chain's CDR3 is CASSLYRGNTGELFF. CDR3 DNA: TGTGCCAGCAGTTTATACAGGGGGAACACCGGGGAGCTGTTTTTT.

The chain links TRBV6-5 to TRBJ1-5, with 8 bases identical to TRBD1. CDR3 length equals 16 residues. Trimming removed 1 base from V and 6 bases from J; junction bases left unmatched: 8. Germline-derived CDR1 and CDR2 are MNHEY and SVGAGI. CDR3: CASSYWTGTDGQPQHF. The CDR3 coding sequence is TGTGCCAGCAGTTACTGGACAGGGACAGACGGTCAGCCCCAGCATTTT.

This clonotype appeared many times. V and J are TRBV20-1 and TRBJ2-7, with 8 bases matching TRBD2. V dropped 4 bases and J dropped 5; count of bases not matched to a gene: 13. The germline V gene has CDR1 DFQATT and CDR2 SNEGSKA (reference sequence). This CDR3 comprises 15 residues. The CDR3 nucleotides read TGCAGTGCTAAAATATCGGGGGGGCCTTCCCACGAGCAGTACGTC. This encodes CSAKISGGPSHEQYV.

Ten or more counts support this clonotype. This chain joins TRBV11-2 and TRBJ2-5; either TRBD1 or TRBD2 may fit D (6 bases each). V was shortened by 3 bases and J by 5 bases, with 13 bases between the two germline ends. The length of the CDR3 is 14 residues. Germline V gene lookup returns CDR1 SGHAT and CDR2 FQNNGV. The CDR3 coding sequence is TGTGCCAGCAGCTTGGGGGCCCGGGGGGAGACCCAGTACTTC. It is translated as CASSLGARGETQYF.

This clonotype has a count of ten or more. The chain carries TRBV7-9 and TRBJ1-1, with a possible D match to TRBD1 (6 bases). Germline values: CDR1 SEHNR, CDR2 FQNEAQ (reference sequence). The germline V and J ends were trimmed by 4 bases and 0 bases, with 12 bases remaining between them. The CDR3 is made up of 15 amino acids. CDR3 coding DNA: TGTGCCAGCAGCTCCCTGACAGGACTGAACACTGAAGCTTTCTTT. Its protein product is CASSSLTGLNTEAFF. Full variable domain (missing parts from reference TRBV7-9 and TRBJ1-1): DTGVSQNPRHKITKRGQNVTFRCDPISEHNRLYWYRQTLGQGPEFLTYFQNEAQLEKSRLLSDRFSAERPKGSFSTLEIQRTEQGDSAMYLCASSSLTGLNTEAFFGQGTRLTVV.

Ten or more counts support this clonotype. The J gene is TRBJ2-2, the V gene TRBV6-1; 7 nucleotides align to TRBD1. CDR1 and CDR2 (germline): MNHNS, SASEGT. V lost 6 bases, J lost 6 bases, and 4 bases stayed unmatched. This CDR3 has 13 amino acids. Here the CDR3 DNA reads TGTGCCAGCAGCCCCGGACAGGCCGGGGAGCTGTTTTTT. Its translation is CASSPGQAGELFF.

The V and J genes are TRBV5-1 and TRBJ2-3, with TRBD1 identical over 9 bases. V was pared by 4 bases and J by 5 bases, with 8 bases of the junction left unmatched. CDR3 length: 15 amino acids. The germline V gene has CDR1 SGHRS and CDR2 YFSETQ. The CDR3 region is CASSPRTGAVDTQYF. The CDR3 bases are TGCGCCAGCAGCCCGCGGACAGGGGCTGTAGATACGCAGTATTTT.

The chain recombines TRBV20-1 with TRBJ2-1; TRBD2 matches 10 bases. Germline V gene sequence: CDR1 DFQATT, CDR2 SNEGSKA (reference sequence). The CDR3 runs to 15 residues. J was trimmed by 3 bases and V by 2 bases; bases with no gene match: 4. The CDR3, as DNA: TGCAGTGCTAGATTTCGGACTAGCGGCTACAATGAGCAGTTCTTC. It yields the protein CSARFRTSGYNEQFF.

This clonotype came up many times. The chain is built from TRBV10-3 and TRBJ1-2; D unclear. Per germline, CDR1 ENHRY and CDR2 SYGVKD. The CDR3 spans 16 residues. Trimming shortened V by 0 bases and J by 3 bases, and 14 bases separated the two germline ends. This CDR3 is CAISESSASRDYGYTF. CDR3 sequence (DNA): TGTGCCATCAGTGAGTCCTCGGCGTCCCGGGACTATGGCTACACCTTC.

At least ten counts were recorded for this clonotype. This chain connects TRBV6-1 to TRBJ2-3; D gene ambiguous. Per germline, CDR1 MNHNS and CDR2 SASEGT. V lost 3 bases, J lost 5 bases, and 15 bases lay in between. The CDR3 runs 15 residues. The CDR3 DNA follows: TGTGCCAGCAGTGAGTTGGCCGGGTCTGGAGATACGCAGTATTTT. It translates to CASSELAGSGDTQYF.

This clonotype was detected many times. CDR3 loop: CASSLGGGAYEQYF. CDR3 nucleotides: TGTGCCAGCAGCTTAGGCGGGGGAGCCTACGAGCAGTACTTC. V usage is TRBV7-2 and J usage is TRBJ2-7, with TRBD2 identical over 7 bases. J gave up 2 bases and V 1 base, and 2 bases lay outside the gene matches. CDR1 and CDR2 (germline): SGHTA, FQGNSA. The CDR3 runs 14 residues.